The entry that follows covers one TCR beta chain sequence. Measured with immunoSEQ multiplex PCR; TCRdb has only the in-frame clones, and not every one. The table includes some 130,000 clones, 82% detected once. The data are from a study of cytomegalovirus exposure and HLA in healthy donors. The CDR3 runs to 16 residues. The source material was PBMCs. The source is a young man in good health and CMV-seropositive. The chain carries TRBV21-1 and TRBJ2-1; the table's D call TRBD1 went unverified against the DNA. TRBV21-1 is recorded as a pseudogene. The CDR3 nucleotides are TGTGCCAGCAGCAAAGGTATCGCTTTGCTTCAGGATGAGCAGTTCTTC. Encoded protein: CASSKGIALLQDEQFF.